The T cell receptor beta chain under discussion was sequenced for a study of control samples from healthy donors and cancer patients. This clone was seen once. Assay used: immunoSEQ multiplex PCR; TCRdb lists only in-frame clones, some missing. The sample records just over 150,000 clones, around 90% being singletons. CDR1 SSHAT and CDR2 FNYEAQ come from the germline V gene (reference sequence). There are 15 residues in the CDR3. V shed 5 bases, J shed 1 base, and the junction held 5 bases outside the gene matches. The chain employs TRBV7-7 and TRBJ1-3; 7 bases fit TRBD1. The receptor was isolated from a man younger than 40 in good health. Sequencing was performed on blood. The CDR3 coding sequence is TGTGCCAGCAGCCAAGGGACAGCTTCTGGAAACACCATATATTTT. It codes for CASSQGTASGNTIYF.